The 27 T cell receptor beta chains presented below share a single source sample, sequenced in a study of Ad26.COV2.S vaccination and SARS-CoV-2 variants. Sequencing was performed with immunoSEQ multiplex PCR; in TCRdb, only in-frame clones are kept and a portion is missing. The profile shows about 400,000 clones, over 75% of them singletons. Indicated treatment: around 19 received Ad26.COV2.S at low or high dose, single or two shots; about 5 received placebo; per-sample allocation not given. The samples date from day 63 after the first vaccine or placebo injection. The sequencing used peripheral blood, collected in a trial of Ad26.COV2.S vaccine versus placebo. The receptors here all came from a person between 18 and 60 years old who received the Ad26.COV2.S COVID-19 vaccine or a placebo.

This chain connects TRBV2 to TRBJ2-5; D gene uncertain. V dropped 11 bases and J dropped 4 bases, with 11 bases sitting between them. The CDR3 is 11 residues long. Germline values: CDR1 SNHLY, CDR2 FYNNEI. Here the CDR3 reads CAHRVIETQYF. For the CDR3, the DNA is TGTGCCCATCGAGTGATAGAGACCCAGTACTTC. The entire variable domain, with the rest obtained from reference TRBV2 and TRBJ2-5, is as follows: EPEVTQTPSHQVTQMGQEVILRCVPISNHLYFYWYRQILGQKVEFLVSFYNNEISEKSEIFDDQFSVERPDGSNFTLKIRSTKLEDSAMYFCAHRVIETQYFGPGTRLLVL.

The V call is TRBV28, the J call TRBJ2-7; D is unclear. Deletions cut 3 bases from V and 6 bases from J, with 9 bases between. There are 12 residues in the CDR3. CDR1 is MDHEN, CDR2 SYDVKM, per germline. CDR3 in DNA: TGTGCCAGCAGTTTTGGTTGGAGCGAGCAGTACTTC. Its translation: CASSFGWSEQYF. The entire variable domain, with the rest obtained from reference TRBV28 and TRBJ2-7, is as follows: DVKVTQSSRYLVKRTGEKVFLECVQDMDHENMFWYRQDPGLGLRLIYFSYDVKMKEKGDIPEGYSVSREKKERFSLILESASTNQTSMYLCASSFGWSEQYFGPGTRLTVT.

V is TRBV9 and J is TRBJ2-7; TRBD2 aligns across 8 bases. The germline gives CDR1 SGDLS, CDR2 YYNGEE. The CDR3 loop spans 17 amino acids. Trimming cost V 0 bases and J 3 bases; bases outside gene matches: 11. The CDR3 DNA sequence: TGTGCCAGCAGCGTAGCTACGGGAGCGGGGGCAGGCTACGAGCAGTACTTC. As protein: CASSVATGAGAGYEQYF.

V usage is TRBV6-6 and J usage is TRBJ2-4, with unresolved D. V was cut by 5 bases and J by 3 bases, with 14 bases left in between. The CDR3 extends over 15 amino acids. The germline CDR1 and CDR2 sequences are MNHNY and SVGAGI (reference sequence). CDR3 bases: TGTGCCAGCAGTCAAATTATGGTGGGCAAAAACATTCAGTACTTC. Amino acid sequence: CASSQIMVGKNIQYF.

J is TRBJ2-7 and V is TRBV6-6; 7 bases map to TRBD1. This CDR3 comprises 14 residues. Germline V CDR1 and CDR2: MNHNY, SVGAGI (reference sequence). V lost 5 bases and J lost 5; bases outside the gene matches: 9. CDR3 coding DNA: TGTGCCAGCAGTCGACAGGGAGTTGGGGACGAGCAGTACTTC. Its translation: CASSRQGVGDEQYF.

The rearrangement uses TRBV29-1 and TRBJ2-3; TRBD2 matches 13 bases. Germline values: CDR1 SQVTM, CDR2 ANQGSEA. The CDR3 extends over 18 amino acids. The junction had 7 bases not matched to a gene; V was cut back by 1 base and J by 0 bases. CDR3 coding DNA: TGCAGCGTTGAAGGTCTCGGACTAGCGGGAGTGAGCACAGATACGCAGTATTTT. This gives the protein CSVEGLGLAGVSTDTQYF.

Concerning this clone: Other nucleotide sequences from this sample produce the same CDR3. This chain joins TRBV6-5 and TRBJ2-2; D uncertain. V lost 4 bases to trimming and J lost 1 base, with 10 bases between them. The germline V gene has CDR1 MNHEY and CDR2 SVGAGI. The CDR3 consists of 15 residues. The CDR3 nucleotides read TGTGCCAGCAGTTTTCGACAAGGGAACACCGGGGAGCTGTTTTTT. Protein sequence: CASSFRQGNTGELFF.

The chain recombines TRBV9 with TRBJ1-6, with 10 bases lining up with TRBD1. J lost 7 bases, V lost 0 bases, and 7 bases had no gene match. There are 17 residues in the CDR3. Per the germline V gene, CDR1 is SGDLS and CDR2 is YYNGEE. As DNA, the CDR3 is TGTGCCAGCAGCGTAGAGGGGACAGGGGCGAGGAATTCACCCCTCCACTTT. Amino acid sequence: CASSVEGTGARNSPLHF. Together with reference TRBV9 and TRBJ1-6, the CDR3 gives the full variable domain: DSGVTQTPKHLITATGQRVTLRCSPRSGDLSVYWYQQSLDQGLQFLIQYYNGEERAKGNILERFSAQQFPDLHSELNLSSLELGDSALYFCASSVEGTGARNSPLHFGNGTRLTVT.

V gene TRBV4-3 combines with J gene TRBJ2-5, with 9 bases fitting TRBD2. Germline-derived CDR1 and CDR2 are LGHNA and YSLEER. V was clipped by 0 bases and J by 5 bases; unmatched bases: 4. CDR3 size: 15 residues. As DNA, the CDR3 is TGCGCCAGCAGCCAAGATATAAGCGGGGGGGAGACCCAGTACTTC. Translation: CASSQDISGGETQYF.

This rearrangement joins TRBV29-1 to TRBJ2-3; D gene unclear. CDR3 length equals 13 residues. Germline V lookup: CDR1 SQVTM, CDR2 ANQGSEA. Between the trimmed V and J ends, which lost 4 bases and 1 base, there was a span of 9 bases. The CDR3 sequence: CSVGAMGTDTQYF. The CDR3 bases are TGCAGCGTTGGGGCTATGGGCACAGATACGCAGTATTTT.

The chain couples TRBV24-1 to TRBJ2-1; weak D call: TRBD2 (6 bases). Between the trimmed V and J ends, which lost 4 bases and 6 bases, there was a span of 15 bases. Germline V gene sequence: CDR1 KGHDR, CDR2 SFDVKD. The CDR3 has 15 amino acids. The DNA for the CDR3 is TGTGCCACCAGTGACCCTGGGACTCGCTCCAATGAGCAGTTCTTC. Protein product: CATSDPGTRSNEQFF.

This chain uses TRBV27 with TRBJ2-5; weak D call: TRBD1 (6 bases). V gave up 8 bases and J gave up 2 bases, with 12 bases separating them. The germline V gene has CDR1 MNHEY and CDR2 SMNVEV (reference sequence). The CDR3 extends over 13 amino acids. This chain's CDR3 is CASWQGLQETQYF. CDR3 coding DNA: TGTGCCAGCTGGCAGGGGCTACAAGAGACCCAGTACTTC.

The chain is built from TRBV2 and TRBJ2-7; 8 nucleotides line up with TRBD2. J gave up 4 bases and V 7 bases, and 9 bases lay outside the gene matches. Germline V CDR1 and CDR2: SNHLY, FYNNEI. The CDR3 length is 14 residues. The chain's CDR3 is CASNPGGAGYEQYF. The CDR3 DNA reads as TGTGCCAGCAACCCGGGAGGGGCGGGGTACGAGCAGTACTTC.

The CDR3 DNA is TGCAGTGCTAGTCCTAGAGGGCTAGGGGAGCAGTTCTTC. Protein: CSASPRGLGEQFF. V usage is TRBV20-1 and J usage is TRBJ2-1; TRBD2 might be the D (5 bases). V lost 3 bases and J 10 bases, leaving 16 bases between the germline ends. Germline assignment: CDR1 DFQATT and CDR2 SNEGSKA (reference sequence). This CDR3 contains 13 residues.

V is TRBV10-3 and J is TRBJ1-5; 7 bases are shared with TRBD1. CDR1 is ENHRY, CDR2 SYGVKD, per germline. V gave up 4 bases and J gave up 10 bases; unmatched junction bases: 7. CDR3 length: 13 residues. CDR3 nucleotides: TGTGCCATCAGTGGTGACAGGGAGGGCCCCCAGCATTTT. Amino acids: CAISGDREGPQHF.

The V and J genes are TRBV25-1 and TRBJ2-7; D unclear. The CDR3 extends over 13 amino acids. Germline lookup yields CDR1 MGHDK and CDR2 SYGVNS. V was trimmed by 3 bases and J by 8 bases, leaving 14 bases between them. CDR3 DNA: TGTGCCAGCAGTGACCAACTTCCCGCGAAGCAGTACTTC. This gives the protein CASSDQLPAKQYF.

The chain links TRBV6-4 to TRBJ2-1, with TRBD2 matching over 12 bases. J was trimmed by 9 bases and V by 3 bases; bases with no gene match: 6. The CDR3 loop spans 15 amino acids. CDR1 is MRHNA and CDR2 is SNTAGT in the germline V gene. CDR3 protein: CASSESGLAGSEQFF. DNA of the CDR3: TGTGCCAGCAGTGAATCAGGACTAGCGGGATCTGAGCAGTTCTTC.

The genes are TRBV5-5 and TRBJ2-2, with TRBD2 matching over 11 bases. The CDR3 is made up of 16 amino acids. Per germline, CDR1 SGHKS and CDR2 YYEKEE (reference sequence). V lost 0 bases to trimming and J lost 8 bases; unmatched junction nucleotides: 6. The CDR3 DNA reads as TGTGCCAGCAGCTTGGATAGCGGGAGGGCCCCTGGGGAGCTGTTTTTT. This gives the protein CASSLDSGRAPGELFF.

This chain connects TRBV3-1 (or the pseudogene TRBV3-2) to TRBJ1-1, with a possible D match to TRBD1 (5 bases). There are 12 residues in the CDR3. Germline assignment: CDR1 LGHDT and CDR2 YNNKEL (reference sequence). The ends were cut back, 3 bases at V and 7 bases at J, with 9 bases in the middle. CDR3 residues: CASSHPGGEAFF. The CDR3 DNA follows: TGTGCCAGCAGCCACCCTGGGGGTGAAGCTTTCTTT.

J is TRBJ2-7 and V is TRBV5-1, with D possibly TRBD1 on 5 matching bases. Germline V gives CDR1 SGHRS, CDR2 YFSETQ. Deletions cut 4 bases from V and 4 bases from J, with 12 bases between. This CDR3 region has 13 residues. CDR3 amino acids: CASSLGRTYEQYF. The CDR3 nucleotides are TGCGCCAGCAGCCTAGGACGGACATACGAGCAGTACTTC.

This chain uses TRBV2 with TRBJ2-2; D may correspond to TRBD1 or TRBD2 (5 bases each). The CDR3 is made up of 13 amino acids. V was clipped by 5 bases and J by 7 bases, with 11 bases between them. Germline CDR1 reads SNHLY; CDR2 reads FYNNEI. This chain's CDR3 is CASSIERGGELFF. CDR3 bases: TGTGCCAGCAGTATTGAGAGGGGCGGGGAGCTGTTTTTT.

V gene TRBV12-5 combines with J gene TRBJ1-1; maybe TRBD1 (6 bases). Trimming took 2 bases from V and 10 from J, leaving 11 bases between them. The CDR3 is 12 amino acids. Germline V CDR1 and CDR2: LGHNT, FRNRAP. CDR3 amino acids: CASGLRGKLAFF. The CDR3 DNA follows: TGTGCTAGTGGTTTGAGGGGGAAACTAGCTTTCTTT.

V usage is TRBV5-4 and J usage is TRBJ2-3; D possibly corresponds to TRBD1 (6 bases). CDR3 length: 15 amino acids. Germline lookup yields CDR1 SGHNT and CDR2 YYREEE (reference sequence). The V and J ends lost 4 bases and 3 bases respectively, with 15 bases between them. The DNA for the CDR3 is TGTGCCAGCAGCCCAACAGGGAGTTTGACAGATACGCAGTATTTT. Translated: CASSPTGSLTDTQYF.

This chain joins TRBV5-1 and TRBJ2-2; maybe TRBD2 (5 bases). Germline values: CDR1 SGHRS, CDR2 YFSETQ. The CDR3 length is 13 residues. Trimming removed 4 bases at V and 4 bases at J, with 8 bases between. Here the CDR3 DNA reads TGCGCCAGCAGCAGGGAGATCACCGGGGAGCTGTTTTTT. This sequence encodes CASSREITGELFF.

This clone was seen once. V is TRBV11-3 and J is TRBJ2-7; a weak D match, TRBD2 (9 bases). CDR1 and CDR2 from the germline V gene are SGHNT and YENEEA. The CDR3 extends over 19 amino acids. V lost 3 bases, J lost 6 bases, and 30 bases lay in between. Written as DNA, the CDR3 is TGTGCCAGCAGCTTCGGACAGGGCCGGGGGGTAGCGGGAGAGGGCGAGCAGTACTTC. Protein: CASSFGQGRGVAGEGEQYF.

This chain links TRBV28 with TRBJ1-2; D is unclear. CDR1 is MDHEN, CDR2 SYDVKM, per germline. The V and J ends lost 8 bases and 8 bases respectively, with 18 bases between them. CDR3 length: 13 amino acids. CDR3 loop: CASLGLISGGYTF. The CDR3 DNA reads TGTGCCAGCCTGGGATTGATAAGCGGCGGCTACACCTTC.

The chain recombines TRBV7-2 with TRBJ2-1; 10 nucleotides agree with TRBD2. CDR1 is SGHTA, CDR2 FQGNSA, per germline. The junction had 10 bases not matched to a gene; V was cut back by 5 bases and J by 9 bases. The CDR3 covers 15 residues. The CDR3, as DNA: TGTGCCAGCAGCAGCCTAGGGACTAGCGTAAGTGAGCAGTTCTTC. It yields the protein CASSSLGTSVSEQFF.